This TCR beta chain was sequenced in a study of T-cell memory formation after mild COVID-19. Overall study: Across donors, TCR clusters were largely donor specific.

The germline V gene encodes CDR1 DFQATT and CDR2 SNEGSKA (reference sequence). CDR3 size: 11 residues. Worth noting for this clonotype: Its antigen remains unidentified.

The 5'RACE method, run with constant-segment primers, produced TCR alpha and TCR beta cDNA libraries (carrying sample barcodes and UMIs). TCRdb called the 5' RACE reads again in MiXCR, with one record for every CDR3 protein. The data contain around 390,000 distinct CDR3 sequences, 15% to 20% of them singletons. Regarding the study as a whole: Pre-infection memory carried some responding clones, suggesting that cross-reactive memory joined. Shrinking CD4+ clones were chiefly CM and EM; CD8+ ones were chiefly EMRA.

This TCR derives from a man between 18 and 35 years old who had mild COVID-19 (a few samples of this study predate the infection). Cell type and time point are not known. The sample was PBMCs or a T cell subset sorted from them (not recorded which). The genes are TRBV20-1 and TRBJ2-1, with a weak D call TRBD2 (6 bases). Here the CDR3 reads CMGGKDNEQFF. The CDR3 DNA reads as TGCATGGGCGGGAAAGACAATGAGCAGTTCTTC.